This T cell receptor beta chain came from a study of T-cell reconstitution after alpha-beta-depleted transplantation in children. Study-wide results and caveats: By one year post-transplant, T-cell counts and diversity largely arose from T cells that were newly produced.

The authors prepared the TCRbeta library with unique molecular identifiers. TCRdb fed the PCR reads into MiXCR, producing one record per CDR3 protein. The table shows approximately 270,000 distinct CDR3 sequences, with roughly a quarter occurring only once. This clonotype was recorded a few times. Antigen unknown. This CDR3 region has 18 residues. The junction had 16 bases not matched to a gene; V was cut back by 5 bases and J by 3 bases. Germline V gene sequence: CDR1 SGHAT, CDR2 FQDESV (reference sequence). The chain employs TRBV11-1 and TRBJ2-4, with 7 bases fitting TRBD2. This specimen consisted of PBMCs, mostly from graft donor cells, obtained 360 days after TCRalphabeta/CD19-depleted stem cell transplant. The receptor was isolated from a female patient aged 2-15 years who had a stem cell transplant for congenital amegakaryocytic thrombocytopenia, so the T cells may come from the graft donor. CDR3 amino acids: CASSPIRLARANKNIQYF. CDR3 nucleotide sequence: TGTGCCAGCAGCCCCATCCGACTAGCCCGGGCTAACAAAAACATTCAGTACTTC.